The 14 T cell receptor beta chains listed next were all sequenced from one sample in a study of blood T cell repertoires in COVID-19 (dated by TCRdb to the early 2020s). Library preparation was by the immunoSEQ multiplex PCR assay. TCRdb took this table from immuneACCESS and kept in-frame rearrangements with V and J called. Such tables lack part of the clones; where checked against another copy, unresolved V genes explain under half of the gap, and the rest is unexplained. Recorded for this sample are some 74,000 clones; less than 85% of them occurred a single time. The ten top clones hold 15% to 20% of the sample. What was sequenced was peripheral blood. The origin of the receptors is a woman of 80 years or more with acute or convalescent COVID-19.

In its sample, this clone was seen a few times. The chain has TRBV5-1 and TRBJ2-7, with D perhaps matching TRBD1 (6 bases). Germline lookup yields CDR1 SGHRS and CDR2 YFSETQ. V lost 2 bases and J lost 0, with 15 bases in between. The CDR3 spans 16 residues. CDR3 in DNA: TGCGCCAGCAGCTTTTCTGGACAGACGACCTCCTACGAGCAGTACTTC. Translation gives CASSFSGQTTSYEQYF.

CDR3 in amino acids: CASSSTSGRASFQISNEQFF. The CDR3 DNA is TGTGCCAGCAGTTCGACTAGCGGGAGGGCCAGTTTTCAGATCTCCAATGAGCAGTTCTTC. The gene calls are TRBV27 and TRBJ2-1; 14 nucleotides agree with TRBD2. There are 20 residues in the CDR3. CDR1 is MNHEY and CDR2 is SMNVEV in the germline V gene (reference sequence). After removal of 4 bases from V and 6 bases from J, the junction contained 17 bases not matched to a gene.

This clone was seen once. The chain is built from TRBV3-1 (or the pseudogene TRBV3-2) and TRBJ2-2; tentatively, D is TRBD1 (6 bases). Germline CDR1 LGHDT, CDR2 YNNKEL (reference sequence). The CDR3 has 18 amino acids. V gave up 4 bases and J gave up 0 bases, with 18 bases separating them. CDR3 DNA: TGTGCCAGCAGCCTCGATCCGGGACACCAGTCGAACACCGGGGAGCTGTTTTTT. It specifies CASSLDPGHQSNTGELFF.

Worth noting for this clone: One end of the junction is discordant with germline, which a read error may explain. V usage is TRBV7-8 and J usage is TRBJ2-7; TRBD2 matches at 11 bases. Germline-derived CDR1 and CDR2 are SGHVS and FQNEAQ. CDR3 size: 14 residues. CDR3 protein: CASSVAGGAHEQYF. CDR3 DNA sequence: TGTGCCAGCAGCGTAGCGGGGGGGGCCCACGAGCAGTACTTC.

The rearrangement joins TRBV28 to TRBJ1-1, with TRBD1 as a possible D gene (5 bases). Trimming cost V 2 bases and J 0 bases, with 10 bases left between them. The germline CDR1 and CDR2 sequences are MDHEN and SYDVKM. CDR3 length equals 15 residues. The CDR3 bases are TGTGCCAGCAGTTTAAGGGGATTAATGAACACTGAAGCTTTCTTT. Protein product: CASSLRGLMNTEAFF.

This chain connects TRBV7-9 to TRBJ1-2; 8 bases fit TRBD1. Per the germline V gene, CDR1 is SEHNR and CDR2 is FQNEAQ (reference sequence). The CDR3 sequence is 14 residues long. V lost 5 bases, J lost 3 bases, and 5 bases stayed unmatched. The CDR3 bases are TGTGCCAGCAGCGCTCAGGGGGCGGACTATGGCTACACCTTC. Amino acid sequence: CASSAQGADYGYTF.

The genes are TRBV27 and TRBJ1-1, with D hard to call. The germline V and J ends were trimmed by 6 bases and 1 base, with 9 bases remaining between them. Per germline, CDR1 MNHEY and CDR2 SMNVEV (reference sequence). The CDR3 runs 13 residues. The CDR3: CASRFKWNTEAFF. The DNA of the CDR3 is TGTGCCAGCAGGTTCAAATGGAACACTGAAGCTTTCTTT.

The chain employs TRBV30 and TRBJ1-6; D call uncertain. CDR3 size: 13 residues. In germline, CDR1 is GTSNPN, CDR2 SVGIG (reference sequence). The V gene lost 2 bases and the J gene lost 8 bases, with 10 bases spanning the gap. The CDR3, as DNA: TGTGCCTGGAGTAAAGGAGTCGATTCACCCCTCCACTTT. This sequence encodes CAWSKGVDSPLHF.

The chain employs TRBV6-5 and TRBJ1-5, with a tentative D call TRBD1 (6 bases). CDR3 length equals 13 residues. CDR1 is MNHEY, CDR2 SVGAGI, per germline. Deletions cut 11 bases from V and 3 bases from J, with 14 bases between. CDR3 bases: TGTGCCGGATCACAGGGAGTCAATCAGCCCCAGCATTTT. Encoded protein: CAGSQGVNQPQHF.

The chain joins TRBV27 to TRBJ2-1; 8 bases fit TRBD2. V was pared by 3 bases and J by 13 bases, with 5 bases of the junction left unmatched. The CDR3 has 12 amino acids. Germline-derived CDR1 and CDR2 are MNHEY and SMNVEV (reference sequence). The CDR3 reads CASSFGGGRQFF. For the CDR3, the DNA is TGTGCCAGCAGTTTTGGCGGGGGGCGACAGTTCTTC.

The chain is built from TRBV24-1 and TRBJ2-1; 7 bases align to TRBD1. The CDR3 is made up of 16 amino acids. Germline V gives CDR1 KGHDR, CDR2 SFDVKD. V was clipped by 3 bases and J by 5 bases; unmatched bases: 9. The CDR3 region has the DNA TGTGCCACCAGTGATGACCGGGACAGCCTAAACAATGAGCAGTTCTTC. Protein: CATSDDRDSLNNEQFF.

The rearrangement uses TRBV4-2 and TRBJ2-3; 11 bases line up with TRBD2. CDR1 is LGHNA and CDR2 is YNFKEQ in the germline V gene. V shed 3 bases and J 5 bases; nucleotides not matched to a gene: 10. The CDR3 has 17 amino acids. The CDR3 sequence: CASSQAPGLAAQDTQYF. The CDR3 nucleotides read TGTGCCAGCAGCCAGGCCCCGGGACTAGCGGCCCAAGATACGCAGTATTTT.

This clone has a handful of counts. The chain joins TRBV30 to TRBJ2-1, with 12 bases fitting TRBD2. CDR3 length equals 16 residues. The V segment lost 2 bases and the J segment 3 bases; nucleotides outside the gene matches: 5. Germline V CDR1 and CDR2: GTSNPN, SVGIG (reference sequence). DNA for the CDR3: TGTGCCTGGAGTTATAAGACTAGCGGGAGCTACAATGAGCAGTTCTTC. Translating it yields CAWSYKTSGSYNEQFF.

CDR3 protein: CASSLPDRVGRQPQHF. The DNA of the CDR3 is TGCGCCAGCAGCTTGCCTGACAGGGTAGGACGGCAGCCCCAGCATTTT. The chain uses TRBV5-1 and TRBJ1-5; the match to TRBD1 covers 7 bases. The length of the CDR3 is 16 residues. Germline CDR1 and CDR2: SGHRS and YFSETQ. V dropped 1 base and J dropped 7; count of bases not matched to a gene: 11.